This TCR beta chain was identified during a study of cytomegalovirus exposure and HLA in healthy donors. For the study at large: Early released data had roughly 81 million unique TCRs, all coming from HLA-typed donors.

Notes on the study in general: Highly shared variants forming one cluster were likely a sequencing artifact. The CMV antigen specificity of a few CMV-associated chains was confirmed through in vitro analysis.

Primers: 60 Vbeta forward and 13 Jbeta reverse. Sequencing used immunoSEQ multiplex PCR; TCRdb keeps in-frame clones, though not all of them. The repertoire holds 150,000 to 200,000 clones, with approximately 84% as singletons. With regard to this clone: Its antigen is not known.

J lost 4 bases, V lost 5 bases, and 3 bases had no gene match. The CDR3 has 15 amino acids. CDR1 SGHTA and CDR2 FQGNSA come from the germline V gene. The sequenced sample consisted of PBMCs. The sequence was obtained from a woman between 50 and 59 years old in good health and CMV-seropositive. The J gene is TRBJ1-3, the V gene TRBV7-2; 12 nucleotides match TRBD1. In DNA form, the CDR3 reads TGTGCCAGCAGCCCGGGACAGGGGGCAGGAAACACCATATATTTT. The encoded protein is CASSPGQGAGNTIYF.